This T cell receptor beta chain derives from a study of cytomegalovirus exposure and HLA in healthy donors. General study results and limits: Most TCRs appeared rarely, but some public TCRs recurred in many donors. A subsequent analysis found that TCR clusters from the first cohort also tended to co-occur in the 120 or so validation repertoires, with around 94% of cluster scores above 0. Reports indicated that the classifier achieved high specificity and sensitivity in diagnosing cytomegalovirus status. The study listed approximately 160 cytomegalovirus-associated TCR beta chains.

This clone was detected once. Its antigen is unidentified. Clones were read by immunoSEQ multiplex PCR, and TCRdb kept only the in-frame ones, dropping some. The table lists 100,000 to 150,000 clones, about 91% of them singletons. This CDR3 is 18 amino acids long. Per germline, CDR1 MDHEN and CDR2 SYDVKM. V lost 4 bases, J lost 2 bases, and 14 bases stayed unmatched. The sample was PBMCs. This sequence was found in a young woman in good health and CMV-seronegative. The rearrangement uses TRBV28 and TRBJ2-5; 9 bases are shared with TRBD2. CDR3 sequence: CASSYLPLAGGDQETQYF. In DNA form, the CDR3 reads TGTGCCAGCAGTTATCTCCCTCTTGCGGGAGGGGATCAAGAGACCCAGTACTTC. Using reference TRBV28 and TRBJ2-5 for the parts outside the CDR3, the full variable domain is DVKVTQSSRYLVKRTGEKVFLECVQDMDHENMFWYRQDPGLGLRLIYFSYDVKMKEKGDIPEGYSVSREKKERFSLILESASTNQTSMYLCASSYLPLAGGDQETQYFGPGTRLLVL.